This T cell receptor beta chain was sequenced in a study of metastatic and nonmetastatic thyroid tumors. All patients were untreated before thyroid surgery. This clone showed up many times. TCRdb re-called clones from the PCR reads using MiXCR. The profile covers around 89,000 clones, with just under 15% appearing a single time and 3% to 4.5% taken by the ten largest. Deletions cut 7 bases from V and 8 bases from J, with 21 bases between. The CDR3 sequence is 15 residues long. This TCR was recovered from a female donor with papillary thyroid cancer or a benign thyroid nodule (not recorded which). Some clones in this sample may be carry-over from other donors' samples. The sample was blood. The chain carries TRBV12-3 or TRBV12-4 and TRBJ2-1; D possibly corresponds to TRBD2 (5 bases). The CDR3 nucleotides are TGTGCCAGCAAGGCAAGGGCTAGTTGGGGAGATGAGCAGTTCTTC. It yields the protein CASKARASWGDEQFF.